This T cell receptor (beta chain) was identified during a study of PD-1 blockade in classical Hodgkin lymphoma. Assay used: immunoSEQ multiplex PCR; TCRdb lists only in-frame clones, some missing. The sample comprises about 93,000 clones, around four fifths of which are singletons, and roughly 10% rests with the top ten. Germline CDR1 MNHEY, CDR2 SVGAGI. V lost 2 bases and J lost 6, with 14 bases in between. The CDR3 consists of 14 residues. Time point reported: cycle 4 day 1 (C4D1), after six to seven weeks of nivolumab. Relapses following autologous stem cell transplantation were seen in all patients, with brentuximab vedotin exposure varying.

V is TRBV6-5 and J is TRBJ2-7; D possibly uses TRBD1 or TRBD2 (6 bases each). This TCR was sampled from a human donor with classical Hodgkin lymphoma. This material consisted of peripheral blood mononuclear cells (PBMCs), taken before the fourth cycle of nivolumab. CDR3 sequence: CASSYVHRDSEQYF. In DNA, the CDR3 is TGTGCCAGCAGTTACGTCCACAGGGACTCCGAGCAGTACTTC.